This entry describes one TCR beta chain. Mismatch with germline at one junction end may stem from a read error. The sample is drawn from a study of shared clonotypes between healthy human individuals. Across the whole study: Used for every donor were three CD4 naive, three CD4 memory, two CD8 naive and one CD8 memory plate.

The germline gives CDR1 SGDLS, CDR2 YYNGEE. The CDR3 is 13 residues long. TCRdb keeps only in-frame clones here, not all; method: immunoSEQ multiplex PCR. The data contain over a million clones, approximately 98.5% of them singletons. This chain uses TRBV9 with TRBJ2-7; D remains ambiguous. Sequencing used naive CD4+ T cells sorted from blood. The subset: CD45RA+ positively selected. The TCR comes from a young man in good health. CDR3 amino acids: CASSVDGLVIPHF. For the CDR3, the DNA is TGTGCCAGCAGCGTAGATGGGTTAGTCATTCCCCACTTC.